This T cell receptor beta chain emerged from a study of OX40 agonist ivuxolimab in advanced cancers. Study-level background: In this trial design, patients received ivuxolimab intravenously at 0.01 to 10 mg/kg every 2 weeks. Partial responses were achieved by three patients, of whom one had hepatocellular carcinoma and two had cutaneous melanoma.

General study points: At 0.1 to 3.0 mg/kg and by week 6, clonal expansion occurred in CD4+ and CD8+ blood T cells.

Remarks on this clone: Its antigen is still unknown.

CDR1 and CDR2 (germline): SEHNR, FQNEAQ (reference sequence). The ends were cut back, 3 bases at V and 3 bases at J, with 8 bases in the middle. This CDR3 has 13 amino acids. This table comes from immunoSEQ multiplex PCR, and its TCRdb copy is limited to in-frame clones, with some not included. The sample carries some 86,000 clones, roughly 86% recorded once. The clonotype originates from an adult with an advanced solid tumor such as melanoma, head and neck, liver or kidney cancer. The V and J genes are TRBV7-9 and TRBJ1-1; D not resolved. Source: CD4+ or CD8+ T cells sorted from blood, taken in a trial of the OX40 agonist ivuxolimab. The DNA of the CDR3 is TGTGCCAGCAGCTTCAACGAGTACACTGAAGCTTTCTTT. Amino acids: CASSFNEYTEAFF.